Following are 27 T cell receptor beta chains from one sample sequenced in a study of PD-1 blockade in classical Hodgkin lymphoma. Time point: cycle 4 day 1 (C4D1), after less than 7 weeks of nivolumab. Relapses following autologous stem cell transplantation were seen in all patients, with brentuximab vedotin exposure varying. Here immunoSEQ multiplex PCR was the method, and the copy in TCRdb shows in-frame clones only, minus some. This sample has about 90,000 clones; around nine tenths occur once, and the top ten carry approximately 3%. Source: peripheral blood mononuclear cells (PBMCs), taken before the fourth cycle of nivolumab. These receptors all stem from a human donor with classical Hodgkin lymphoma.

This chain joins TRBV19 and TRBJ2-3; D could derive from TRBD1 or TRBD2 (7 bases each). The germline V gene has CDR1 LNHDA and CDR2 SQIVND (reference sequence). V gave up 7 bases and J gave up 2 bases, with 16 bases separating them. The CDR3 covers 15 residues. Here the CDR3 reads CASKGGDRNTDTQYF. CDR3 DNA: TGTGCCAGTAAGGGGGGGGACAGAAACACAGATACGCAGTATTTT.

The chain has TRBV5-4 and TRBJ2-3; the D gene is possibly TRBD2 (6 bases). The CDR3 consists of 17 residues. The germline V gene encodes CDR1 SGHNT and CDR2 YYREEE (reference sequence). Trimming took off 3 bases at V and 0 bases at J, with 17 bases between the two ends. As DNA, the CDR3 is TGTGCCAGCAGCTACCTCGGTAGCGGAATAAGCACAGATACGCAGTATTTT. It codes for CASSYLGSGISTDTQYF.

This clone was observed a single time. The CDR3 DNA reads as TGTGCCAGCAGCTCCCCCCCCGGGACCCAAACGGGCTATGGCTACACCTTC. This translates into CASSSPPGTQTGYGYTF. V is TRBV7-3 and J is TRBJ1-2; tentatively, D is TRBD1 (5 bases). The V and J ends lost 4 bases and 4 bases respectively, with 22 bases between them. CDR1 and CDR2 from the germline V gene are SGHTA and FQGTGA. The CDR3 spans 17 residues.

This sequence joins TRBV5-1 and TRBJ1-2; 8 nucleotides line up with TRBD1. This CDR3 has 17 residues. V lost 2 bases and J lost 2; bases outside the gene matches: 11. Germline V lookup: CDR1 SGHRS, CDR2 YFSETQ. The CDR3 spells CASSLRTGREHNYGYTF. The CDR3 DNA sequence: TGCGCCAGCAGCTTAAGGACAGGGAGGGAGCACAACTATGGCTACACCTTC.

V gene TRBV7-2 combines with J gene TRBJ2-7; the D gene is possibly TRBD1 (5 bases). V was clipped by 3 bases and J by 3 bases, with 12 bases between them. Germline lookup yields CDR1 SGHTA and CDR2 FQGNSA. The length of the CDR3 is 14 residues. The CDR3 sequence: CASSFRQYFYEQYF. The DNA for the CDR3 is TGTGCCAGCAGCTTCCGACAGTACTTCTACGAGCAGTACTTC.

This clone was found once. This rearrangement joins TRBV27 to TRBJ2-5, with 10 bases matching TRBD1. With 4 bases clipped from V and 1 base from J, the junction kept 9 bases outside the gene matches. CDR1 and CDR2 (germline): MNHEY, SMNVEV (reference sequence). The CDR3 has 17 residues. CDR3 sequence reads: CASSSPGQGRGQETQYF. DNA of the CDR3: TGTGCCAGCAGTTCCCCGGGACAGGGGCGGGGCCAAGAGACCCAGTACTTC.

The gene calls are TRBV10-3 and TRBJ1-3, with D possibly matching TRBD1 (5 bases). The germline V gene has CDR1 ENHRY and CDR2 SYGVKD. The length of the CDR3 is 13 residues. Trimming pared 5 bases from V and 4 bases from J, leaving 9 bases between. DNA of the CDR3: TGTGCCATCAGTCCGGGACCCGGAAACACCATATATTTT. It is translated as CAISPGPGNTIYF.

This CDR3 reads CASSPRVFVGTDTQYF. The CDR3 DNA reads as TGTGCCAGCAGCCCTCGGGTTTTCGTGGGCACAGATACGCAGTATTTT. The V gene is TRBV14, the J gene TRBJ2-3, with D hard to call. V lost 4 bases and J 1 base, leaving 15 bases between the germline ends. The CDR3 sequence is 16 residues long. CDR1 and CDR2 from the germline V gene are SGHDN and FVKESK.

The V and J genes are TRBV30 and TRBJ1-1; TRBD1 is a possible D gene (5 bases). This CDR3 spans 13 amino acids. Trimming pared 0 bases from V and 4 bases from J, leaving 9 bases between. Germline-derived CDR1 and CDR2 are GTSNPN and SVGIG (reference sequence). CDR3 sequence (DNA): TGTGCCTGGAGTGTGGTGGGGGTCACTGAAGCTTTCTTT. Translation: CAWSVVGVTEAFF.

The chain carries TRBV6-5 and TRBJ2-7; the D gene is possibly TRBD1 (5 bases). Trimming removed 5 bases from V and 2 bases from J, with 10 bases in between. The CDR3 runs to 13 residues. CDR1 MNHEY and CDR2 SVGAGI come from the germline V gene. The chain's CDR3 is CASSLRQTYEQYF. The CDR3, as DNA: TGTGCCAGCAGTCTACGACAGACCTACGAGCAGTACTTC.

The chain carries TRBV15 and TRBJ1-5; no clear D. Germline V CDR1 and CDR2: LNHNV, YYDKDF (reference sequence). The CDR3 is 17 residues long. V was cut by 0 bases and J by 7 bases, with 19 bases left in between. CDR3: CATSRDGGDPLVQPQHF. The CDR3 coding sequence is TGTGCCACCAGCAGAGATGGCGGAGACCCCCTGGTCCAGCCCCAGCATTTT.

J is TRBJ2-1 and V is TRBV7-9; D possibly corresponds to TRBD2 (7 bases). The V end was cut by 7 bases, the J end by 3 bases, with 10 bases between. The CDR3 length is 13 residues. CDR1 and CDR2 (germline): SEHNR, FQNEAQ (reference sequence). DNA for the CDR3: TGTGCCAGCAAGGGGGGGAGCTACAATGAGCAGTTCTTC. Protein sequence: CASKGGSYNEQFF.

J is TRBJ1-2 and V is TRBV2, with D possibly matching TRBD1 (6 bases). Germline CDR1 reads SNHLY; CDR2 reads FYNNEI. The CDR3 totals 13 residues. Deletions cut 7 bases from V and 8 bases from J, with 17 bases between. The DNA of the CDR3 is TGTGCCAGCATGGTGGGCAGGGGAGGCGGCTACACCTTC. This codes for CASMVGRGGGYTF. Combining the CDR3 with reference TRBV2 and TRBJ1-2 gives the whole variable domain EPEVTQTPSHQVTQMGQEVILRCVPISNHLYFYWYRQILGQKVEFLVSFYNNEISEKSEIFDDQFSVERPDGSNFTLKIRSTKLEDSAMYFCASMVGRGGGYTFGSGTRLTVV.

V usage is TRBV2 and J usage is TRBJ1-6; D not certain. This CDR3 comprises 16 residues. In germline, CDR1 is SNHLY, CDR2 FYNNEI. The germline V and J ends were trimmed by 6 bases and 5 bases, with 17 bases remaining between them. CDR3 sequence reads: CASRSGRRKDNSPLHF. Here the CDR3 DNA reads TGTGCCAGCAGAAGTGGACGCCGTAAGGATAATTCACCCCTCCACTTT.

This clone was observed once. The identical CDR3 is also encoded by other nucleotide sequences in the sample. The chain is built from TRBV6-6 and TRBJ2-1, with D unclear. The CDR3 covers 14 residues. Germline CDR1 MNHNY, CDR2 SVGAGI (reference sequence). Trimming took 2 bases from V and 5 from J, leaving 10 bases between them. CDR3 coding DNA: TGTGCCAGCAGTTACCGGCCCGAACACAATGAGCAGTTCTTC. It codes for CASSYRPEHNEQFF.

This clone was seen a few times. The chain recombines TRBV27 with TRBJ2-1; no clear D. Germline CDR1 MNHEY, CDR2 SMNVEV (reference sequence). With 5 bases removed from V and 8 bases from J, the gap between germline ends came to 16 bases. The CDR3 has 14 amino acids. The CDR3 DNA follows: TGTGCCAGCAGTCAACAGCCCCTGAGCGATGAGCAGTTCTTC. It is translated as CASSQQPLSDEQFF.

This CDR3 reads CASSRPGQSYGYTF. The CDR3, as DNA: TGTGCCAGTAGTCGCCCCGGACAGTCCTATGGCTACACCTTC. The rearrangement uses TRBV19 and TRBJ1-2; possible D gene TRBD1, 6 bases. The CDR3 runs 14 residues. Trimming left V 5 bases short and J 4 bases short, with 14 bases between. Germline CDR1 and CDR2: LNHDA and SQIVND (reference sequence).

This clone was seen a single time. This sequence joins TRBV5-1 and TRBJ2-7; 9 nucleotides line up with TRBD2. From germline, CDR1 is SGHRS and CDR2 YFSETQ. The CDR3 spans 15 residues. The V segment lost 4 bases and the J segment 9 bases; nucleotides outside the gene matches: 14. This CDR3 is CASSLGLARDGGQYF. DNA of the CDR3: TGCGCCAGCAGCCTCGGACTAGCGAGGGATGGCGGGCAGTACTTC.

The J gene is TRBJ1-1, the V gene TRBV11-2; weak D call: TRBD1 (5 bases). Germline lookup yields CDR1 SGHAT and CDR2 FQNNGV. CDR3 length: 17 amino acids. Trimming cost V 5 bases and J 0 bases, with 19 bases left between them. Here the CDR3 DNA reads TGTGCCAGCAGCCCGTTTGCTGGGGCGGGGATGAACACTGAAGCTTTCTTT. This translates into CASSPFAGAGMNTEAFF. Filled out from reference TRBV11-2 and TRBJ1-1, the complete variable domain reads EAGVAQSPRYKIIEKRQSVAFWCNPISGHATLYWYQQILGQGPKLLIQFQNNGVVDDSQLPKDRFSAERLKGVDSTLKIQPAKLEDSAVYLCASSPFAGAGMNTEAFFGQGTRLTVV.

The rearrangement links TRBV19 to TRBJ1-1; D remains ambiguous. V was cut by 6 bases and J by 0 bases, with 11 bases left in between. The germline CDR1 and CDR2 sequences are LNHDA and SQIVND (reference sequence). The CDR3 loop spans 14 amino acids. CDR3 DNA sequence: TGTGCCAGTAGATGGGTTAACCTGAACACTGAAGCTTTCTTT. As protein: CASRWVNLNTEAFF.

The CDR3, as DNA: TGTGCCAGCAGCCCATCCGGGACAGGGTTCTATGGCTACACCTTC. As protein: CASSPSGTGFYGYTF. This chain uses TRBV7-9 with TRBJ1-2; TRBD1 agrees at 9 bases. CDR1 and CDR2 from the germline V gene are SEHNR and FQNEAQ (reference sequence). The CDR3 runs 15 residues. The J segment lost 4 bases and the V segment lost 5 bases, leaving 8 bases of the junction unmatched.

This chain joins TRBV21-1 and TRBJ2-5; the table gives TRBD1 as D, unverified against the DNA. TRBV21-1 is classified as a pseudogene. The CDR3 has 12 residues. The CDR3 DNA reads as TGTGCCAGCAGCAAAAAGGGGAAGACCCAGTACTTC. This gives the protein CASSKKGKTQYF.

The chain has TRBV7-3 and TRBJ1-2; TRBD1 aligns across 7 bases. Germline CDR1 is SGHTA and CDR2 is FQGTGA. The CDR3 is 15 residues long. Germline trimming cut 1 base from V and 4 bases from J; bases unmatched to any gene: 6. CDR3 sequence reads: CASSLNPGGSYGYTF. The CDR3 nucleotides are TGTGCCAGCAGCTTAAACCCAGGGGGGAGCTATGGCTACACCTTC.

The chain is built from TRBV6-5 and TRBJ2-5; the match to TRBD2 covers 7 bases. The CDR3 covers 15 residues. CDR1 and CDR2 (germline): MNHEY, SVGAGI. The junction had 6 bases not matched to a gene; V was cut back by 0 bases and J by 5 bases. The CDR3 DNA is TGTGCCAGCAGTTACTCCGGGGGGATAGGGGAGACCCAGTACTTC. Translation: CASSYSGGIGETQYF.

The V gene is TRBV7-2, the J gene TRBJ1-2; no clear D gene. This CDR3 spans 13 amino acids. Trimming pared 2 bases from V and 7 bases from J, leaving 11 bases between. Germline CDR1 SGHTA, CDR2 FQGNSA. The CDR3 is CASSLTSSAGYTF. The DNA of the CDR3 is TGTGCCAGCAGCTTAACCTCTTCGGCTGGCTACACCTTC.

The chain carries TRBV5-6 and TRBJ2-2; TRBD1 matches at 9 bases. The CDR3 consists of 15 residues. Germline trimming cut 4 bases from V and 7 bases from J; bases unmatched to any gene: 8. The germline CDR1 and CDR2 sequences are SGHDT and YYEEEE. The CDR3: CASSDRDRVSGELFF. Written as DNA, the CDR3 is TGTGCCAGCAGCGACCGGGACAGGGTCAGCGGGGAGCTGTTTTTT. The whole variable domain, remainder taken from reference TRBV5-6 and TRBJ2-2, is DAGVTQSPTHLIKTRGQQVTLRCSPKSGHDTVSWYQQALGQGPQFIFQYYEEEERQRGNFPDRFSGHQFPNYSSELNVNALLLGDSALYLCASSDRDRVSGELFFGEGSRLTVL.

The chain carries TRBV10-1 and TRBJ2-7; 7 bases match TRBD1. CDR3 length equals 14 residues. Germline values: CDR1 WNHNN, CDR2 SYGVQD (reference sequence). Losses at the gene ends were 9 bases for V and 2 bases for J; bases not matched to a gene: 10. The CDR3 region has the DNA TGCGCCAGTAGCCTACCTACAGGGGCCTACGAGCAGTACTTC. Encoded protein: CASSLPTGAYEQYF.